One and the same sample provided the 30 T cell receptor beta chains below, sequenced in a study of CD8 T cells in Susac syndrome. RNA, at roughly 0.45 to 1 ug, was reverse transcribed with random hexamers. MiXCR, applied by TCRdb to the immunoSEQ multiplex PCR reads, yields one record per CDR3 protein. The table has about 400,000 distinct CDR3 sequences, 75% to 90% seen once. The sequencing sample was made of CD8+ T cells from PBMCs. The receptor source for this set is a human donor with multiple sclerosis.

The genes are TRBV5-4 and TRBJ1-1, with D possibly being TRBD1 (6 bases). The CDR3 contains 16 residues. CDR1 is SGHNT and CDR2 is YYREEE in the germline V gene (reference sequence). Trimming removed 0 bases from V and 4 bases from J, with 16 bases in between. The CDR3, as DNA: TGTGCCAGCAGCTTGGCCCGGGAGGAAGGGGGCACTGAAGCTTTCTTT. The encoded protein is CASSLAREEGGTEAFF.

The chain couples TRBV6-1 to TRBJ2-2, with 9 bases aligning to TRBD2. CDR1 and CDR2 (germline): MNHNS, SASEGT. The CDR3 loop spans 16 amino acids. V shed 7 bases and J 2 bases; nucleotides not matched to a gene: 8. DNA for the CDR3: TGTGCCAGCACCCTAGCGACTAGCGGCAACACCGGGGAGCTGTTTTTT. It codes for CASTLATSGNTGELFF.

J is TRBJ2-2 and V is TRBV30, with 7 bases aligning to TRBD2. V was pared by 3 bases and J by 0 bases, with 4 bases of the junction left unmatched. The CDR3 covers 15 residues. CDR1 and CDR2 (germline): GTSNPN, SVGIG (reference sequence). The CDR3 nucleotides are TGTGCCTGGAGCTCCCTAGCGGCGAACACCGGGGAGCTGTTTTTT. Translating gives CAWSSLAANTGELFF.

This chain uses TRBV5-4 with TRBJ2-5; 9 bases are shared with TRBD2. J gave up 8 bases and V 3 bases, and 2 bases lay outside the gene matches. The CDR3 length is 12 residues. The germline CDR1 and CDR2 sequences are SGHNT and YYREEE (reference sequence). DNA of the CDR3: TGTGCCAGCAGCTGGACTAGCGATACCCAGTACTTC. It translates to CASSWTSDTQYF.

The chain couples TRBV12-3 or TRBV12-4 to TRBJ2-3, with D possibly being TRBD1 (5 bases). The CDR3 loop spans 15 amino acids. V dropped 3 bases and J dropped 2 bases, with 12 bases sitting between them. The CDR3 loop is CASSLEGAITDTQYF. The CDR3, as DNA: TGTGCCAGCAGTTTGGAAGGGGCTATCACAGATACGCAGTATTTT.

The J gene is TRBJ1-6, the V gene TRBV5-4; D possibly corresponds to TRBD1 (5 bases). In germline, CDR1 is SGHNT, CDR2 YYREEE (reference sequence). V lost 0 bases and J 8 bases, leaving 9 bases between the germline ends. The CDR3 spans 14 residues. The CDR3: CASSLGWGDSPLHF. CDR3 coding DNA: TGTGCCAGCAGCTTGGGCTGGGGGGATTCACCCCTCCACTTT.

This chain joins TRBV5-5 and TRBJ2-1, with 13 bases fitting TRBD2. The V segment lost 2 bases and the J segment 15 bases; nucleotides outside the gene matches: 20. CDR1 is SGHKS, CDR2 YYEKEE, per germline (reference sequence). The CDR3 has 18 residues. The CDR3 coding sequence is TGTGCCAGCAGCTTCCGGAACCAACAGCGGACTAGCGGGAGATTAGGGTTCTTC. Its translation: CASSFRNQQRTSGRLGFF.

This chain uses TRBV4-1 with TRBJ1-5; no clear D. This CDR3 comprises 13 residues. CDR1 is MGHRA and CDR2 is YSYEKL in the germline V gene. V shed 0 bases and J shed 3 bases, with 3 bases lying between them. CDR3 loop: CASSQDFNQPQHF. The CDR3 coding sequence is TGCGCCAGCAGCCAAGATTTCAATCAGCCCCAGCATTTT.

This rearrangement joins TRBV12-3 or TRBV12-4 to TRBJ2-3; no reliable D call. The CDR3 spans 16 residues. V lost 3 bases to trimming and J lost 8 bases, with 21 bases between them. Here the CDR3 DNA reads TGTGCCAGCAGTTTCCGGGTCAGCAATAAACCGGGTACGCAGTATTTT. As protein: CASSFRVSNKPGTQYF.

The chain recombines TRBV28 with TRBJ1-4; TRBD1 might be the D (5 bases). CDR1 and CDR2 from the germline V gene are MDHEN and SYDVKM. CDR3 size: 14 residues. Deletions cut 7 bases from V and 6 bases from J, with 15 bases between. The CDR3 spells CASNSGGTDEKLFF. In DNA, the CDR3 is TGTGCCAGCAACTCGGGAGGGACGGATGAAAAACTGTTTTTT. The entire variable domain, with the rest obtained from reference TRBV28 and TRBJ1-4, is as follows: DVKVTQSSRYLVKRTGEKVFLECVQDMDHENMFWYRQDPGLGLRLIYFSYDVKMKEKGDIPEGYSVSREKKERFSLILESASTNQTSMYLCASNSGGTDEKLFFGSGTQLSVL.

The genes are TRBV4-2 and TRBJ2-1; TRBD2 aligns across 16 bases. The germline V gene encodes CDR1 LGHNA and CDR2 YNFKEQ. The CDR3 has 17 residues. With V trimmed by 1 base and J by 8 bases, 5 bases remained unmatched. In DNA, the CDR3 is TGTGCCAGCAGCCAAGGTCCCGGGACTAGCGGGGGGGATGAGCAGTTCTTC. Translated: CASSQGPGTSGGDEQFF.

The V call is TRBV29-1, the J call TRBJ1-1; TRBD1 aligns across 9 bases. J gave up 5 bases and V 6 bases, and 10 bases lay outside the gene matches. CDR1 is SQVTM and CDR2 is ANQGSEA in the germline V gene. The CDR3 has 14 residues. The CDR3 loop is CSVLTGGIKTEAFF. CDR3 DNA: TGCAGCGTGCTCACAGGGGGCATTAAGACTGAAGCTTTCTTT.

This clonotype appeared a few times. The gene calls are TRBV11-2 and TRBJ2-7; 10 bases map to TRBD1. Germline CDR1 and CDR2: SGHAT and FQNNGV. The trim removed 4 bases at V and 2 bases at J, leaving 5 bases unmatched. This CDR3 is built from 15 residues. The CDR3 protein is CASSSGDRGPYEQYF. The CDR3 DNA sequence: TGTGCCAGCAGCTCGGGGGACAGGGGTCCCTACGAGCAGTACTTC. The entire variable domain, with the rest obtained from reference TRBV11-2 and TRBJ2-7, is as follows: EAGVAQSPRYKIIEKRQSVAFWCNPISGHATLYWYQQILGQGPKLLIQFQNNGVVDDSQLPKDRFSAERLKGVDSTLKIQPAKLEDSAVYLCASSSGDRGPYEQYFGPGTRLTVT.

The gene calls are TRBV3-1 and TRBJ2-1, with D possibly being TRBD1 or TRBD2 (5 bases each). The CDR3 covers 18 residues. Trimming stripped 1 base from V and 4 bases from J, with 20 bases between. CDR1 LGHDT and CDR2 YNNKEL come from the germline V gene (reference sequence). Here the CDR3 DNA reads TGTGCCAGCAGCCAAGTTACTGGGAGAGGGGATTTATACAATGAGCAGTTCTTC. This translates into CASSQVTGRGDLYNEQFF.

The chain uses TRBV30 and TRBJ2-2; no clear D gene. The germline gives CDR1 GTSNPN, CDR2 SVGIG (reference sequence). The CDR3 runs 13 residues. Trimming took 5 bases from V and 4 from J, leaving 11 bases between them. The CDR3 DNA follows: TGTGCCTGGCAAGACACCGGCACCGGGGAGCTGTTTTTT. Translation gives CAWQDTGTGELFF.

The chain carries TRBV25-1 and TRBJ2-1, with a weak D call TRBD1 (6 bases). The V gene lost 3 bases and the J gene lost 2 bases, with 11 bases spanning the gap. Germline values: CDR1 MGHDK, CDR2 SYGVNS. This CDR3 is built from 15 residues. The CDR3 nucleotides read TGTGCCAGCAGTGATTGGGACACCCCCTACAATGAGCAGTTCTTC. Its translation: CASSDWDTPYNEQFF. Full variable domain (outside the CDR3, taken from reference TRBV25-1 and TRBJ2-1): EADIYQTPRYLVIGTGKKITLECSQTMGHDKMYWYQQDPGMELHLIHYSYGVNSTEKGDLSSESTVSRIRTEHFPLTLESARPSHTSQYLCASSDWDTPYNEQFFGPGTRLTVL.

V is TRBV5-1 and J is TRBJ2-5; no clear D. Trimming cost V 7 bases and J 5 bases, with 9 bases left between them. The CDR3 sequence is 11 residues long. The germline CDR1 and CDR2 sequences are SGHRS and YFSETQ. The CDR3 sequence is CASGTRETQYF. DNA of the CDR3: TGCGCCAGCGGTACAAGGGAGACCCAGTACTTC.

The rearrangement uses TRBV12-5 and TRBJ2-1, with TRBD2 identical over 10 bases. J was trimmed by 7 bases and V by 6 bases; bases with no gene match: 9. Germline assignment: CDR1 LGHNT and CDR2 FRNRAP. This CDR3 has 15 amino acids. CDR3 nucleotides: TGTGCTAGTGGACCGAGCGGGGGGGGCATGAATGAGCAGTTCTTC. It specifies CASGPSGGGMNEQFF.

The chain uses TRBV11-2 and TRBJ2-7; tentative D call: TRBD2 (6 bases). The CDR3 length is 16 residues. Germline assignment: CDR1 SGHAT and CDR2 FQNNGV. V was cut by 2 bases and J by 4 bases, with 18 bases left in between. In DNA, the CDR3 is TGTGCCAGCAGCTTATGGGGCCTAGCGCGTCGTTACGAGCAGTACTTC. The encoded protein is CASSLWGLARRYEQYF.

For the CDR3, the DNA is TGTGCCAGCAGCGCCAGGCGGGAGGCAGATACGCAGTATTTT. Translated, it gives CASSARREADTQYF. The chain has TRBV9 and TRBJ2-3, with 8 bases that match TRBD2. With V trimmed by 3 bases and J by 4 bases, 4 bases remained unmatched. This CDR3 has 14 residues. Germline V gives CDR1 SGDLS, CDR2 YYNGEE.

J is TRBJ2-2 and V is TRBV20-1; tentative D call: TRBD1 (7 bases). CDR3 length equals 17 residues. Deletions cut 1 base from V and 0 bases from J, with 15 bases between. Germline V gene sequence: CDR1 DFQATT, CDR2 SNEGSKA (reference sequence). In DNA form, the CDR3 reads TGCAGTGCTAGAGTCGCCCAGGGGGACTCGAACACCGGGGAGCTGTTTTTT. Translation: CSARVAQGDSNTGELFF.

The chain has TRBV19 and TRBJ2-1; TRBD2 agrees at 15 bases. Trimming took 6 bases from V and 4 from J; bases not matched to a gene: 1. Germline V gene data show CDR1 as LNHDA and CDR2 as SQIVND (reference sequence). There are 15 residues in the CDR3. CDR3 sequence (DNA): TGTGCCAGTAGGGGGACTAGCGGGAGGTACAATGAGCAGTTCTTC. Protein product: CASRGTSGRYNEQFF.

The CDR3: CASSLSGMGNQPQHF. CDR3 coding DNA: TGTGCCAGCAGTTTATCAGGAATGGGCAATCAGCCCCAGCATTTT. This sequence joins TRBV28 and TRBJ1-5; D gene ambiguous. V lost 1 base and J lost 2, with 9 bases in between. The CDR3 covers 15 residues. Germline lookup yields CDR1 MDHEN and CDR2 SYDVKM.

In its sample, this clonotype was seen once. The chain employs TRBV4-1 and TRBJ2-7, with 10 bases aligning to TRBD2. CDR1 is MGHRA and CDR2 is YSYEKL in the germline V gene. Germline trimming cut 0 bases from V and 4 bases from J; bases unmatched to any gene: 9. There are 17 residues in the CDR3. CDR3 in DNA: TGCGCCAGCAGCCAAGAGGGCGAAGCGGGAGGGTATTACGAGCAGTACTTC. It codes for CASSQEGEAGGYYEQYF.

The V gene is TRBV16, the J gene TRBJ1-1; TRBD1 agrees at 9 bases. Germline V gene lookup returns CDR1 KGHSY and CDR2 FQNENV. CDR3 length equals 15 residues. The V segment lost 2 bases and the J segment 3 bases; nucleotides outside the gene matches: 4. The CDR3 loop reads CASSQVTGGDTEAFF. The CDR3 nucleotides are TGTGCCAGCAGCCAAGTGACAGGGGGGGACACTGAAGCTTTCTTT.

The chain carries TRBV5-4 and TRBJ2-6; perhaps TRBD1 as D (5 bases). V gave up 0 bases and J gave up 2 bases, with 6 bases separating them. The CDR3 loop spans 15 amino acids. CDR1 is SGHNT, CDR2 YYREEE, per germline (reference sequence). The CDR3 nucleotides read TGTGCCAGCAGCTTGGTAGGGGCTGGGGCCAACGTCCTGACTTTC. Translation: CASSLVGAGANVLTF.

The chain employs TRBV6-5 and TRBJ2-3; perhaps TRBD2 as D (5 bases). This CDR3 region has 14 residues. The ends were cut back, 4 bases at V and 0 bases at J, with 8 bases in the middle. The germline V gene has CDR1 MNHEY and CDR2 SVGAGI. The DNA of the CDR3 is TGTGCCAGCAGTTCCAGCGGAAGCACAGATACGCAGTATTTT. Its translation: CASSSSGSTDTQYF.

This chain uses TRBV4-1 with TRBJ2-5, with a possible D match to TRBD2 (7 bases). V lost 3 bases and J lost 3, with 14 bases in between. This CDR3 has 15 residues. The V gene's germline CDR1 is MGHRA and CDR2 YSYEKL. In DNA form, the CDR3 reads TGCGCCAGCAGCCAGGGTTGGGGGGGCGAAGAGACCCAGTACTTC. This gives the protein CASSQGWGGEETQYF.

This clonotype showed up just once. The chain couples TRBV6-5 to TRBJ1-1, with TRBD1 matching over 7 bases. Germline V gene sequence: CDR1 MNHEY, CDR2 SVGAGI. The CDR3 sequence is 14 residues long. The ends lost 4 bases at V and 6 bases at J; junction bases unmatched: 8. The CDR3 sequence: CASSSPTGSPEAFF. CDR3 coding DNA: TGTGCCAGCAGTTCTCCGACAGGGAGCCCTGAAGCTTTCTTT.

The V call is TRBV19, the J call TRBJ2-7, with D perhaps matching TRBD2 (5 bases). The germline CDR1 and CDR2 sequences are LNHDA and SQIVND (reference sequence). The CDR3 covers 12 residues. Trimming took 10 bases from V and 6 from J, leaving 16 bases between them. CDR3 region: CATDDYGGEQYF. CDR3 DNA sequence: TGTGCCACCGATGACTATGGCGGCGAGCAGTACTTC. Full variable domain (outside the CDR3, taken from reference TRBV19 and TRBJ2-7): DGGITQSPKYLFRKEGQNVTLSCEQNLNHDAMYWYRQDPGQGLRLIYYSQIVNDFQKGDIAEGYSVSREKKESFPLTVTSAQKNPTAFYLCATDDYGGEQYFGPGTRLTVT.